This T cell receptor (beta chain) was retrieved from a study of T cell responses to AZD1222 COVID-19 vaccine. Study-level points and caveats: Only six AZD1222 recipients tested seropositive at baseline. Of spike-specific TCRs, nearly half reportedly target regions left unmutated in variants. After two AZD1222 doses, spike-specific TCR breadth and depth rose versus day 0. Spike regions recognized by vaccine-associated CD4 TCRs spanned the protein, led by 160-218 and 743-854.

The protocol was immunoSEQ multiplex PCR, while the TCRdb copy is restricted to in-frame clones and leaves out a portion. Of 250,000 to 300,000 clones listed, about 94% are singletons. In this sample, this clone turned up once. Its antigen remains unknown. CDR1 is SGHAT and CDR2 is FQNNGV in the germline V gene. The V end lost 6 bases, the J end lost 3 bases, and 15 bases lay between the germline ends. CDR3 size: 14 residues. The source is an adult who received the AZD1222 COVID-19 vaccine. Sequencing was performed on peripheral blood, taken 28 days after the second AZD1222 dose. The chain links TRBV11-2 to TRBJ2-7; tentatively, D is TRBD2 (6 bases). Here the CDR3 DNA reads TGTGCCAGCAGGAGAGCCGGGACTCTCTACGAGCAGTACTTC. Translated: CASRRAGTLYEQYF.